This is a list of T cell receptor beta chains from one sample in a study of T cell responses to AZD1222 COVID-19 vaccine. The repertoire was sequenced with immunoSEQ multiplex PCR; TCRdb's copy has only in-frame clones and lacks some. The data hold 130,000 or so clones, with more than 65% observed a single time. The specimen comprised peripheral blood, sampled 28 days after the second AZD1222 dose. The receptor set was obtained from an adult who received the AZD1222 COVID-19 vaccine. The CDR3 runs from the conserved cysteine through the conserved F or W. D genes are given only for firm matches. A row's size may be missing; if present it is once, few, many or a size class.

TRBJ2-1 TRBV27 15 NA NA TGTGCCAGCAGTTTCAAAGGAAACCCCTACAATGAGCAGTTCTTC CASSFKGNPYNEQFF
TRBJ1-5 TRBV30 14 NA NA TGTGCCACTGATAAAGACAGTAGCAATCAGCCCCAGCATTTT CATDKDSSNQPQHF
TRBJ2-2 TRBV11-3 16 NA NA TGTGCCAGCAGCTTATTTGGTCCGGCGAACACCGGGGAGCTGTTTTTT CASSLFGPANTGELFF
TRBJ2-1 TRBV12-3/TRBV12-4 12 NA NA TGTGCCAGCAGCACTGGGGCCCTGCGCCATTTCTTC CASSTGALRHFF
TRBJ2-2 TRBV4-3 16 NA NA TGCGCCAGCAGCCAAGACGGGAGCGCGAACACCGGGGAGCTGTTTTTT CASSQDGSANTGELFF
TRBJ1-5 TRBV9 13 NA NA TGTGCCAGCAGCGCCCTAGTGGGTCAGCCCCAGCATTTT CASSALVGQPQHF
TRBJ1-1 TRBV3-1/TRBV3-2 13 NA few TGTGCCAGCAGCCACGGAGAGGCCACTGAAGCTTTCTTT CASSHGEATEAFF
TRBJ2-5 TRBV9 15 TRBD2 NA TGTGCCAGCAGCGGATCTAGCGGGGGGGCAGAGACCCAGTACTTC CASSGSSGGAETQYF
TRBJ1-6 TRBV18 15 NA NA TGTGCCAGCTCACCCCGGGGACCTGGGGATTCACCCCTCCACTTT CASSPRGPGDSPLHF
TRBJ2-7 TRBV11-2 13 NA NA TGTGCCAGCAGCTTAGACAGGATCAACGAGCAGTACTTC CASSLDRINEQYF
TRBJ1-1 TRBV12-3/TRBV12-4 13 TRBD1 NA TGTGCCAGCAGGCGGACAGGCGACACTGAAGCTTTCTTT CASRRTGDTEAFF
TRBJ1-5 TRBV7-2 14 TRBD1 once TGTGCCAGCAGCCCGGGACAGGGTTATCAGCCCCAGCATTTT CASSPGQGYQPQHF
TRBJ2-3 TRBV9 16 NA NA TGTGCCAGCAGCGTAGGGCTAAGTGCTAGCACAGATACGCAGTATTTT CASSVGLSASTDTQYF
TRBJ1-2 TRBV28 13 NA few TGTGCCAGCAGGATGGCAGGCTACTATGGCTACACCTTC CASRMAGYYGYTF
TRBJ2-2 TRBV7-7 15 TRBD1 NA TGTGCTAGCATCGCCGGGACAGACAACACCGGGGAGCTGTTTTTT CASIAGTDNTGELFF
TRBJ1-6 TRBV6-4 12 NA once TGTGCCAGCAGTGACTCGATCGGACCCCTCCACTTT CASSDSIGPLHF